Listed below are T cell receptor beta chains from one sample, sequenced in a study of blood T cells in healthy people across ages. TCRdb used MiXCR to reprocess the 5' RACE reads, holding one entry per CDR3 protein. The table shows approximately 2,000,000 distinct CDR3 sequences, with 35% to 50% occurring only once. The sample comprised blood. The receptors stem from a human donor in good health. Both conserved end residues are part of each CDR3. The D gene is left open where the match is weak. Size is omitted from some rows. Given values are once, few, many or a class for expanded clones.

J	size	length	D	V	CDR3	DNA
TRBJ2-1	few	15	TRBD1	TRBV5-6	CASRDDRGEDSEQFF	TGTGCCAGCAGGGACGACAGGGGGGAAGATAGTGAGCAGTTCTTC
TRBJ1-2	.	14	TRBD1	TRBV3-1	CASSQRRDRGGYTF	TGTGCCAGCAGCCAACGGAGAGACAGGGGCGGCTACACCTTC
TRBJ1-1	few	12	.	TRBV2	CASSVVGTEAFF	TGTGCCAGCAGTGTGGTGGGAACTGAAGCTTTCTTT
TRBJ1-2	.	15	TRBD1	TRBV7-9	CASGLPGTGVMGYTF	TGTGCCAGCGGCCTGCCCGGGACAGGTGTGATGGGCTACACCTTC
TRBJ2-5	many	13	.	TRBV10-3	CAITPRARETQYF	TGTGCCATCACTCCTCGGGCTCGCGAGACCCAGTACTTC
TRBJ2-7	.	15	.	TRBV7-2	CASRPGGTASYEQYF	TGTGCCAGCCGTCCAGGGGGGACAGCTTCCTACGAGCAGTACTTC
TRBJ1-2	.	13	.	TRBV24-1	CATSNPPGYGYTF	TGTGCCACCAGCAATCCACCAGGGTATGGCTACACCTTC
TRBJ2-1	.	12	.	TRBV29-1	CSVQTAYNEQFF	TGCAGCGTACAGACAGCTTACAATGAGCAGTTCTTC
TRBJ2-5	.	18	.	TRBV21-1	CASSSPPGRDGDQETQYF	TGTGCCAGCAGCTCCCCCCCAGGACGGGATGGCGACCAAGAGACCCAGTACTTC
TRBJ1-2	few	15	.	TRBV7-8	CASSLVAVPNYGYTF	TGTGCCAGCAGCTTAGTGGCAGTCCCTAACTATGGCTACACCTTC
TRBJ2-2	.	15	.	TRBV10-3	CAISESGGDTGELFF	TGTGCCATCAGTGAGTCCGGGGGAGACACCGGGGAGCTGTTTTTT
TRBJ1-1	few	15	.	TRBV6-5	CASSYVGGGNTEAFF	TGTGCCAGCAGTTACGTCGGCGGGGGGAACACTGAAGCTTTCTTT